This T cell receptor beta chain was identified during a study of cytomegalovirus exposure and HLA in healthy donors. Germline V gene lookup returns CDR1 SGHDT and CDR2 YYEEEE. The CDR3 length is 12 residues. V gave up 4 bases and J gave up 4 bases, with 8 bases separating them. This clone turned up a few times. PCR primers comprised 60 Vbeta and 13 Jbeta primers. Generated by immunoSEQ multiplex PCR, the TCRdb table keeps only in-frame clones and is missing some. The sample includes approximately 89,000 clones, roughly two thirds seen only once; the top ten take roughly 1.2%. This TCR was sampled from a female donor in good health and CMV-seronegative. Source material: PBMCs. The chain uses TRBV5-6 and TRBJ2-5, with D possibly TRBD1 on 6 matching bases. Here the CDR3 reads CASSQGIETQYF. CDR3 sequence (DNA): TGTGCCAGCAGCCAGGGGATAGAGACCCAGTACTTC.